This T cell receptor beta chain was observed in a study of cytomegalovirus exposure and HLA in healthy donors. With 60 Vbeta and 13 Jbeta primers, the PCR was carried out. The table came from immunoSEQ multiplex PCR; TCRdb's copy has only in-frame clones and leaves some out. This sample yields fewer than 200,000 clones, of which about four fifths are seen a single time; more than 1.5% belongs to the top ten. The TCR comes from a man aged 40-49 years in good health and CMV-seropositive. The sequencing sample was made of PBMCs.

The CDR3 bases are TGCGCCAGCAGCTTGGGGACTAGCGGCTCCTACTCTCACGAGCAGTACTTC. Translation: CASSLGTSGSYSHEQYF. This rearrangement joins TRBV5-1 to TRBJ2-7, with 10 positions matching TRBD2. Germline V gene data show CDR1 as SGHRS and CDR2 as YFSETQ. The CDR3 is made up of 17 amino acids. Losses at the gene ends were 0 bases for V and 5 bases for J; bases not matched to a gene: 11. Based on the CDR3 plus reference TRBV5-1 and TRBJ2-7, the full variable domain is KAGVTQTPRYLIKTRGQQVTLSCSPISGHRSVSWYQQTPGQGLQFLFEYFSETQRNKGNFPGRFSGRQFSNSRSEMNVSTLELGDSALYLCASSLGTSGSYSHEQYFGPGTRLTVT.